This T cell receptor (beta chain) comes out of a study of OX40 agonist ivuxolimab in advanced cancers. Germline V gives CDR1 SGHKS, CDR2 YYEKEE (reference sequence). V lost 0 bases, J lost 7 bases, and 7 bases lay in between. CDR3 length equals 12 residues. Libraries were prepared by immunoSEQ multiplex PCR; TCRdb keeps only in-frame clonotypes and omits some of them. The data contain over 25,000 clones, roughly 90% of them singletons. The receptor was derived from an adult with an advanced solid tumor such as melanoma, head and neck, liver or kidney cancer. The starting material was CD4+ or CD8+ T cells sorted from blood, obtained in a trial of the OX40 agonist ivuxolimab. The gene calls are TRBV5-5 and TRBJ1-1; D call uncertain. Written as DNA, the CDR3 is TGTGCCAGCAGCTTGGTGACTGGTGAAGCTTTCTTT. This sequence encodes CASSLVTGEAFF.